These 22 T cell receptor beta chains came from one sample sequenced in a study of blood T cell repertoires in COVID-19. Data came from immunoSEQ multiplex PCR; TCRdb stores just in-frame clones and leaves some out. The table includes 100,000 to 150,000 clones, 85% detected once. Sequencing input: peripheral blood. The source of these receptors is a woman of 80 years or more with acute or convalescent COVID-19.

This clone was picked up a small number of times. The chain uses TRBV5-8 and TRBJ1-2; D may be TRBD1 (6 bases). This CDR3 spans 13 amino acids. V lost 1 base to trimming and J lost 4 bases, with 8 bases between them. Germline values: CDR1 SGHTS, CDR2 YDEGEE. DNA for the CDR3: TGTGCCAGCAGCTTGAGCAGGGGCTATGGCTACACCTTC. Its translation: CASSLSRGYGYTF.

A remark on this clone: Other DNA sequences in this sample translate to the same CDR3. CDR3: CASQGSSYNSPLHF. The DNA of the CDR3 is TGTGCCAGCCAGGGAAGCTCCTATAATTCACCCCTCCACTTT. V gene TRBV2 combines with J gene TRBJ1-6, with TRBD1 as a possible D gene (5 bases). The germline V gene encodes CDR1 SNHLY and CDR2 FYNNEI. Trimming removed 8 bases from V and 0 bases from J, with 8 bases in between. The CDR3 sequence is 14 residues long.

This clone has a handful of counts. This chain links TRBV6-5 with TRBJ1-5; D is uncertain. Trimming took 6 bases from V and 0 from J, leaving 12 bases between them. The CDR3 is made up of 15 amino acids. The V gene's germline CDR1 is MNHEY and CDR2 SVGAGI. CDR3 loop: CASRYTQDSNQPQHF. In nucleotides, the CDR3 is TGTGCCAGCAGATATACTCAGGATAGCAATCAGCCCCAGCATTTT.

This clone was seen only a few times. The CDR3 DNA sequence: TGCGCCAGCAGCCAAGAAAGCCCTCCGGGGGGCTCCTATAATTCACCCCTCCACTTT. Translated, it gives CASSQESPPGGSYNSPLHF. The V call is TRBV4-3, the J call TRBJ1-6, with a tentative D call TRBD1 (5 bases). Germline lookup yields CDR1 LGHNA and CDR2 YSLEER. The V end was cut by 0 bases, the J end by 0 bases, with 15 bases between. The CDR3 is made up of 19 amino acids.

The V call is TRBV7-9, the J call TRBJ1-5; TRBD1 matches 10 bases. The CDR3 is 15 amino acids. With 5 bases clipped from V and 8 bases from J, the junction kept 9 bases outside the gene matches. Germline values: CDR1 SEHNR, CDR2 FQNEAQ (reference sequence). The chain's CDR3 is CASSARQGAQKPQHF. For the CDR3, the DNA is TGTGCCAGCAGCGCACGACAGGGGGCTCAGAAGCCCCAGCATTTT.

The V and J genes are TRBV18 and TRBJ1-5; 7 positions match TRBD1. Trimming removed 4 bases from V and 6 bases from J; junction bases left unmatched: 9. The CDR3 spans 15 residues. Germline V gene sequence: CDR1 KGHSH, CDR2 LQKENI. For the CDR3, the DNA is TGTGCCAGCTCACTAACAGGGACAGCCGGTCAGCCCCAGCATTTT. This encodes CASSLTGTAGQPQHF. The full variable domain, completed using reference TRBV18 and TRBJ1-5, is NAGVMQNPRHLVRRRGQEARLRCSPMKGHSHVYWYRQLPEEGLKFMVYLQKENIIDESGMPKERFSAEFPKEGPSILRIQQVVRGDSAAYFCASSLTGTAGQPQHFGDGTRLSIL.

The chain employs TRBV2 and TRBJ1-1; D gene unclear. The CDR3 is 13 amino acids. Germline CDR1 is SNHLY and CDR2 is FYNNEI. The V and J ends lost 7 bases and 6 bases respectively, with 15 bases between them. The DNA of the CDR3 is TGTGCCAGCAATTACGCAGGAAACGCTGAAGCTTTCTTT. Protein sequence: CASNYAGNAEAFF.

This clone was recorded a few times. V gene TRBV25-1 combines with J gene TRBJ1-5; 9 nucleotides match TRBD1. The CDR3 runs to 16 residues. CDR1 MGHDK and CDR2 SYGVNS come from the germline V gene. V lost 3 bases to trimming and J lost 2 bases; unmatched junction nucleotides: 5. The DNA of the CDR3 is TGTGCCAGCAGTGAGGGAGGACAGGGGCGCAATCAGCCCCAGCATTTT. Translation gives CASSEGGQGRNQPQHF.

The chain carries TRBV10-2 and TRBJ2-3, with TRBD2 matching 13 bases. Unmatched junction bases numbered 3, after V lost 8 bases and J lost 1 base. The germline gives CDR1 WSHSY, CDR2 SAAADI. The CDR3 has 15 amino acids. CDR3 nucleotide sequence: TGCGCCAGCGCCGGACTAGCGGGGGGCACAGATACGCAGTATTTT. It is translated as CASAGLAGGTDTQYF.

This CDR3 reads CASSQGSGQGPYEQYF. Here the CDR3 DNA reads TGTGCCAGCAGCCAAGGGTCGGGACAGGGCCCCTACGAGCAGTACTTC. The genes are TRBV3-1 (or the pseudogene TRBV3-2) and TRBJ2-7, with 9 bases matching TRBD1. V shed 1 base, J shed 2 bases, and the junction held 6 bases outside the gene matches. The CDR3 loop spans 16 amino acids. CDR1 LGHDT and CDR2 YNNKEL come from the germline V gene (reference sequence).

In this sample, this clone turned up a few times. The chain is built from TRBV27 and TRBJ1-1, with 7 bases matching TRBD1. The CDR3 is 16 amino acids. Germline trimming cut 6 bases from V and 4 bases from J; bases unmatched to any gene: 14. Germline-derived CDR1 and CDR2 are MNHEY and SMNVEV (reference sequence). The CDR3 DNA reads TGTGCCAGCAGAACCGAACGCGGCAGGGGGAGCACTGAAGCTTTCTTT. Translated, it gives CASRTERGRGSTEAFF.

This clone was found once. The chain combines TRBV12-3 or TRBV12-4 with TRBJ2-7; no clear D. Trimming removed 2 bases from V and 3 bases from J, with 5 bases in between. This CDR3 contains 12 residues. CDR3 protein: CASSLTRYEQYF. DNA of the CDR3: TGTGCCAGCAGTTTAACTCGCTACGAGCAGTACTTC.

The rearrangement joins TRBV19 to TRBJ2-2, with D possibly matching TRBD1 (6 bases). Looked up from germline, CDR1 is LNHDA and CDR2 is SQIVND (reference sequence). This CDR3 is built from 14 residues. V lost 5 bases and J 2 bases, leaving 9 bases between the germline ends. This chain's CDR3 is CASSGQKNTGELFF. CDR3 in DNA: TGTGCCAGTAGTGGACAGAAAAACACCGGGGAGCTGTTTTTT.

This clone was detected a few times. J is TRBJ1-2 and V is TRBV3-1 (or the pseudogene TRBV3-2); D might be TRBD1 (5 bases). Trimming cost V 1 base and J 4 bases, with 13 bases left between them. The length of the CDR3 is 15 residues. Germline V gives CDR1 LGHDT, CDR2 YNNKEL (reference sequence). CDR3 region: CASSQGSAGTYGYTF. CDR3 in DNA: TGTGCCAGCAGCCAAGGTTCCGCGGGGACCTATGGCTACACCTTC.

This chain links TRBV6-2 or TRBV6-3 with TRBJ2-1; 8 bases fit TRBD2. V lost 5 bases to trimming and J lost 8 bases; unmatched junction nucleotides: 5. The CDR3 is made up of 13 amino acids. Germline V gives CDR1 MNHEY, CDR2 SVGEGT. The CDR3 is CASSPGLEHEQFF. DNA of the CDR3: TGTGCCAGCAGTCCGGGACTAGAGCATGAGCAGTTCTTC.

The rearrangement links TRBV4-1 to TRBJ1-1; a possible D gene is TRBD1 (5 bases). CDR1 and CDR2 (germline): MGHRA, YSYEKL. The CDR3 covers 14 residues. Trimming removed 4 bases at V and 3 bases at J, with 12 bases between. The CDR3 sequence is CASSLRVRDTEAFF. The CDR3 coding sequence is TGCGCCAGCAGCCTCAGGGTACGGGACACTGAAGCTTTCTTT.

CDR3 sequence: CASSYGVLNTEAFF. Written as DNA, the CDR3 is TGTGCCAGTAGTTACGGGGTATTGAACACTGAAGCTTTCTTT. The chain joins TRBV19 to TRBJ1-1; D is unclear. This CDR3 comprises 14 residues. V lost 5 bases and J 0 bases, leaving 10 bases between the germline ends. The germline gives CDR1 LNHDA, CDR2 SQIVND (reference sequence).

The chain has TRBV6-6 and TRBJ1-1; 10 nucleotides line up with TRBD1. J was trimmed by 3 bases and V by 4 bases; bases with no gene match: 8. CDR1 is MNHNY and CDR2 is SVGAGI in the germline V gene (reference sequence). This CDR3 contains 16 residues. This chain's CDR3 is CASSSDRGLSDTEAFF. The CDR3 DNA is TGTGCCAGCAGTTCCGACAGGGGGCTATCGGACACTGAAGCTTTCTTT.

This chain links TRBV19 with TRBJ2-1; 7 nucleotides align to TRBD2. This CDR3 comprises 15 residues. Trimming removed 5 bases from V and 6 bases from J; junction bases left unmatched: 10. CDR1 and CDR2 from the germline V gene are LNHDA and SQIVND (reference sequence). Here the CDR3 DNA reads TGTGCCAGTAGTCTTACGGGGGGTGCAAGCAATGAGCAGTTCTTC. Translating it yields CASSLTGGASNEQFF.

This CDR3 reads CASRPSGTDNQPQHF. The CDR3 nucleotides are TGTGCCAGCCGACCGTCCGGGACAGACAATCAGCCCCAGCATTTT. The J gene is TRBJ1-5, the V gene TRBV25-1; 7 bases line up with TRBD1. V shed 8 bases, J shed 3 bases, and the junction held 10 bases outside the gene matches. Germline CDR1 reads MGHDK; CDR2 reads SYGVNS. This CDR3 comprises 15 residues.

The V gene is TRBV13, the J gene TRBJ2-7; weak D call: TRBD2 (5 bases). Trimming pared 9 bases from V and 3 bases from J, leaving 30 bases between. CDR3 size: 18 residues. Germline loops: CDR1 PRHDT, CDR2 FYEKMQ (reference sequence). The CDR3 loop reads CASLPGSAALQVGYEQYF. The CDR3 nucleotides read TGTGCCAGTCTACCGGGTAGCGCGGCTCTACAAGTAGGCTACGAGCAGTACTTC.

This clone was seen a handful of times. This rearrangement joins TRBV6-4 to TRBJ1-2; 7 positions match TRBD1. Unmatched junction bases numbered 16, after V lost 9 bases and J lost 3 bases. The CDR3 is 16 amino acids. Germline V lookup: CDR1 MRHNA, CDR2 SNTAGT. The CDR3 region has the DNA TGTGCCAGAGGAGACAGGGACGAGGGGGAGGACTATGGCTACACCTTC. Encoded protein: CARGDRDEGEDYGYTF.